This T cell receptor beta chain originates from a study of OX40 agonist ivuxolimab in advanced cancers. The overall study: Three patients, one with hepatocellular carcinoma and two with cutaneous melanoma, achieved partial responses.

Measured with immunoSEQ multiplex PCR; TCRdb has only the in-frame clones, and not every one. The sample records some 80,000 clones, around 85% being singletons. As concerns this clone: One end of the junction varies from germline; a read error may be responsible.

The CDR3 totals 10 residues. Germline lookup yields CDR1 SGHTA and CDR2 FQGNSA. This receptor was taken from an adult with an advanced solid tumor such as melanoma, head and neck, liver or kidney cancer. The V and J genes are TRBV7-2 and TRBJ2-3; TRBD2 is a possible D gene (6 bases). This specimen was CD4+ or CD8+ T cells sorted from blood, taken in a trial of the OX40 agonist ivuxolimab. Written as DNA, the CDR3 is TGTGCCAGCAGCTTTACCCCGGAGGGCTTT. Translation gives CASSFTPEGF.